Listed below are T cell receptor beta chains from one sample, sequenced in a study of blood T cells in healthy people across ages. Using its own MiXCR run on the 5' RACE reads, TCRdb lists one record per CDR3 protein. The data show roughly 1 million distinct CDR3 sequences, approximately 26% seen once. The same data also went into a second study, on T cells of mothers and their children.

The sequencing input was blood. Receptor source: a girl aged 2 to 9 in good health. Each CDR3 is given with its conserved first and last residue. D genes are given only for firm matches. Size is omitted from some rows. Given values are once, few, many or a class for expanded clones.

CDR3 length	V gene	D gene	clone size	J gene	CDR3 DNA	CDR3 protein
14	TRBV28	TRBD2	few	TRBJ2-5	TGTGCCACCACCGATAGCGGGAGAGGTGGGACCCAGTACTTC	CATTDSGRGGTQYF
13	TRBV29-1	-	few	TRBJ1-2	TGCAGCGCAGCGACAGTAACCTCCTATGGCTACACCTTC	CSAATVTSYGYTF
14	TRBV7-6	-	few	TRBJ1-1	TGTGCCAGCAGCTTACGCCTAACGGACACTGAAGCTTTCTTT	CASSLRLTDTEAFF
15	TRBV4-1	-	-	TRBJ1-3	TGCGCCAGCAGCCAAGATCCAGGCTCTGGAAACACCATATATTTT	CASSQDPGSGNTIYF
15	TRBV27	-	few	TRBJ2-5	TGTGCCAGCAGCCCCTGGGGGGGGCACCAAGAGACCCAGTACTTC	CASSPWGGHQETQYF
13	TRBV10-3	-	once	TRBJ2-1	TGTGCCACCAAAGGGCCCCTTATTAATGAGCAGTTCTTC	CATKGPLINEQFF
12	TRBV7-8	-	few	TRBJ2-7	TGTGCCAGCAGCCGAGATATCTACGAGCAGTACTTC	CASSRDIYEQYF
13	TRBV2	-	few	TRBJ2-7	TGTGCCAGCAGGGACGGTTACTCCTACGAGCAGTACTTC	CASRDGYSYEQYF
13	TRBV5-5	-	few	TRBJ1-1	TGTGCCAGCAGCTTGGATTGGGGAACTGAAGCTTTCTTT	CASSLDWGTEAFF
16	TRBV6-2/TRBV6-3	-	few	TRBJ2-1	TGTGCCAGCGGCCCCCTTTTCGCCCCAAAGGTCAATGAGCAGTTCTTC	CASGPLFAPKVNEQFF
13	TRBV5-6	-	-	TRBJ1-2	TGTGCCAGCAGGTGGACAGAAGACTATGGCCACACCTTC	CASRWTEDYGHTF
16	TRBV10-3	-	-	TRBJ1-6	TGTGCCATCGGAAAGGAAGGCAGCTCCTATAATTCACCCCTCCACTTT	CAIGKEGSSYNSPLHF
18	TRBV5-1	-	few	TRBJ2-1	TGCGCCAGCACAACGGGATCTTTCTTTCTAAGCTCCTACAATGAGCAGTTCTTC	CASTTGSFFLSSYNEQFF
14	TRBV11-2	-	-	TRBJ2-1	TGTGCCAGCAGCCAAGAAGGGAGCTTCGATGAGCAGTTCTTC	CASSQEGSFDEQFF
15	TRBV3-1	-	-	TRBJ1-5	TGTGCCAGCAGCCTCAGTTGGGGAATCAATCAGCCCCAGCATTTT	CASSLSWGINQPQHF
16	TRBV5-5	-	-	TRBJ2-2	TGTGCCAGCAGCACAATTAGGGCTTCAACTTCCGGGGAGCTGTTTTTT	CASSTIRASTSGELFF
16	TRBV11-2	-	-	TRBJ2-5	TGTGCCAGCAGCTTTCTGCAAACCCAAGTATGGGAGACCCAGTACTTC	CASSFLQTQVWETQYF
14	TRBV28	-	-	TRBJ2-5	TGTGCCAGCAGAGAGGCGGGATACGTAGAGACCCAGTACTTC	CASREAGYVETQYF
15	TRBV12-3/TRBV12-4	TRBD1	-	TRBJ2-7	TGTGCCAGCAGTTTAACAGGGGATCAATCCTACGAGCAGTACTTC	CASSLTGDQSYEQYF
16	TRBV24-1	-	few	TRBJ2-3	TGTGCCACCAGTGACCTTTCTAGCGAATACACAGATACGCAGTATTTT	CATSDLSSEYTDTQYF
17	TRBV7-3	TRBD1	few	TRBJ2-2	TGTGCCAGCAGCCCCGCAGGGGGCGCCCGGAATGTCGGGGAGCTGTTTTTT	CASSPAGGARNVGELFF
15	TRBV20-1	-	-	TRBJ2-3	TGCAGTGCTAAGGGGGGCTACGGCCACACAGATACGCAGTATTTT	CSAKGGYGHTDTQYF
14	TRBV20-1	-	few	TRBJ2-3	TGCAGTGCCGTCCTTGACGATCAAACAGATACGCAGTATTTT	CSAVLDDQTDTQYF
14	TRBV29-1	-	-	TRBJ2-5	TGCAGCGCCGCGATCAGCGGTGGGGGAGAGACCCAGTACTTC	CSAAISGGGETQYF
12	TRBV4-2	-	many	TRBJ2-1	TGTGCCAGCAGCCAAGACCCTAATGAGCAGTTCTTC	CASSQDPNEQFF
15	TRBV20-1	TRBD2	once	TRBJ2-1	TGCAGTGCTGGGTCCACTAGCGGGGGATACAATGAGCAGTTCTTC	CSAGSTSGGYNEQFF
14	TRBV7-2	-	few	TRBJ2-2	TGTGCCAGCAGCTTCGCAGGGGCGACCGGGGAGCTGTTTTTT	CASSFAGATGELFF
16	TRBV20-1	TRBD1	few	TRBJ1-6	TGCAGTGCTAGAGATTCCAGACAGGGCCGGAATTCACCCCTCCACTTT	CSARDSRQGRNSPLHF
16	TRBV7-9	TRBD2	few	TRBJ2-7	TGTGCCAGCGGCTCCGAGTTAGCGGGAGCCTCCTACGAGCAGTACTTC	CASGSELAGASYEQYF
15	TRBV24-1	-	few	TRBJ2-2	TGTGCCACCAGTCGACAGGATACGAGCACCGGGGAGCTGTTTTTT	CATSRQDTSTGELFF
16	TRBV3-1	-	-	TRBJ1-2	TGTGCCAGCAGCCAAGGGGGTCGGCAGGGAATGGCCGGCTACACCTTC	CASSQGGRQGMAGYTF
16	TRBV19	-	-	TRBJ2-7	TGTGCCAGTAGTTCCACAGGTGCTCCGGGAGCCTACGAGCAGTACTTC	CASSSTGAPGAYEQYF
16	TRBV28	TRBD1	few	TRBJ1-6	TGTGCCAGCAGTGCAGGGACAGGGGATTATAATTCACCCCTCCACTTT	CASSAGTGDYNSPLHF
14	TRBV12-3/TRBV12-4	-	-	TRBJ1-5	TGTGCCAGCAGTTCCAGACAGACTAATCAGCCCCAGCATTTT	CASSSRQTNQPQHF
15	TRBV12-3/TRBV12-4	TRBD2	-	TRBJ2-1	TGTGCCAGCATCAGGGGGCTAGCGGGAGGAAATGAGCAGTTCTTC	CASIRGLAGGNEQFF
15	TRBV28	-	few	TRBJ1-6	TGTGCCAGCAGTCGGCCGGGGGGGGCTAATTCACCCCTCCACTTT	CASSRPGGANSPLHF
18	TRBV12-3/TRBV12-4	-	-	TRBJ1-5	TGTGCCAGCAGTTTAGAGAGGGGGAGGGCTTATAGCAATCAGCCCCAGCATTTT	CASSLERGRAYSNQPQHF
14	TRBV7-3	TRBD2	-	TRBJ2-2	TGTGCCAGCAGCTTACTAGCGGGGAGCGGGGAGCTGTTTTTT	CASSLLAGSGELFF
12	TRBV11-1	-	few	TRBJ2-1	TGTGCCAGCAGCTTCATCCGTTGGGAGCAGTTCTTC	CASSFIRWEQFF
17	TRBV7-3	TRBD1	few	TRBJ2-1	TGTGCCAGCAGCAAAGGCCCACCCGGGACAGGGTTAGATGAGCAGTTCTTC	CASSKGPPGTGLDEQFF
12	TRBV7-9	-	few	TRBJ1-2	TGTGCCAGCAGCTCCACTGGACGAGGCTACACCTTC	CASSSTGRGYTF
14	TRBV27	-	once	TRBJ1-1	TGTGCCAGCAGTTGGTTAGAAGGGAACACTGAAGCTTTCTTT	CASSWLEGNTEAFF
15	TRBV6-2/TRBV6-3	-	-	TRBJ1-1	TGTGCCAGCAGTTGGCAGGATGAACCGAACACTGAAGCTTTCTTT	CASSWQDEPNTEAFF
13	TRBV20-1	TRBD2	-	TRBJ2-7	TGCAGTGCCGGGACTAGCGAATTTAACGAGCAGTACTTC	CSAGTSEFNEQYF
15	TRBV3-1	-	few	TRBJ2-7	TGTGCCAGCAGCCAAGGCAGCTACCCCTCCTACGAGCAGTACTTC	CASSQGSYPSYEQYF
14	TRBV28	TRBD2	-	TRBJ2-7	TGTGCCAGCACCCCACGGCGGGGGACCTACGAGCAGTACTTC	CASTPRRGTYEQYF
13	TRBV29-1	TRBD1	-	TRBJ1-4	TGCAGCGTCGACCAGGGGGGTAATGAAAAACTGTTTTTT	CSVDQGGNEKLFF
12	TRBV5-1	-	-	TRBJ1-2	TGCGCCAGCAGCCTGGGGGCGCTTGGCTACACCTTC	CASSLGALGYTF
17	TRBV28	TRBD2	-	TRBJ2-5	TGTGCCAGCAGTTGGACTAGCGGGAGGGCTAGTGACGAGACCCAGTACTTC	CASSWTSGRASDETQYF
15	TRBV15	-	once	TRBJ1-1	TGTGCCACCAGCAGAGATCAGGTAATGAACACTGAAGCTTTCTTT	CATSRDQVMNTEAFF
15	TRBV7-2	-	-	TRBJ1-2	TGTGCCAGCAGCTTAGGACACCGGGACGGGAGGGGCTACACCTTC	CASSLGHRDGRGYTF
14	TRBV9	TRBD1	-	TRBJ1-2	TGTGCCAGCAGCGGGGCAGGGACAGCGGATGGCTACACCTTC	CASSGAGTADGYTF
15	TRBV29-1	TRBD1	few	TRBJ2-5	TGCAGCGTTGGCGGCAGGCAGGGGGCGTGGGAGACCCAGTACTTC	CSVGGRQGAWETQYF
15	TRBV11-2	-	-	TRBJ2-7	TGTGCCAGCAGCTTAGCCACCGGGGGTTACTACGAGCAGTACTTC	CASSLATGGYYEQYF
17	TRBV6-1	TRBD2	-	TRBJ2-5	TGTGCCAGCAGTGAAAAGTGGGCGACACCCGGGAGGGAGACCCAGTACTTC	CASSEKWATPGRETQYF
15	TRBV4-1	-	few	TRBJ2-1	TGCGCCAGCAGCCAAGACCAGACTAGTTTCGATGAGCAGTTCTTC	CASSQDQTSFDEQFF
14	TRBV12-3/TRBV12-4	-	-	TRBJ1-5	TGTGCCAGCAGTCTCAAAAACGTCAATCAGCCCCAGCATTTT	CASSLKNVNQPQHF
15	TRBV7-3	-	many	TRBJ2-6	TGTGCCAGCAGCCCCGTAAGGGCTGGGGCCAACGTCCTGACTTTC	CASSPVRAGANVLTF
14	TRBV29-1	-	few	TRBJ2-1	TGCAGCGTTGAAGGATCCCTCCCGTACAATGAGCAGTTCTTC	CSVEGSLPYNEQFF